This T cell receptor (beta chain) was recovered during a study of hypomethylating agent response in myelodysplastic syndrome. Findings and caveats of the study: Novel MDS antigen recognition by shared GLIPH2 clusters is possible but unvalidated.

Method: immunoSEQ multiplex PCR; TCRdb's copy keeps in-frame clones and lacks some. This sample has thousands of clones, with about nine tenths found just once. The ends lost 0 bases at V and 2 bases at J; junction bases unmatched: 6. The CDR3 length is 17 residues. Germline V gene data show CDR1 as SGDLS and CDR2 as YYNGEE. Comment on this clone: Antigen unknown.

Source: bone marrow, taken before or after starting hypomethylating agent treatment for myelodysplastic syndrome (not recorded which). The chain carries TRBV9 and TRBJ2-3; 10 bases fit TRBD1. The sequence was obtained from a human donor with myelodysplastic syndrome. CDR3 bases: TGTGCCAGCAGCGTAGAAGGGGACAGGGGTTCCACAGATACGCAGTATTTT. Protein product: CASSVEGDRGSTDTQYF.